Each of the 32 T cell receptor beta chains below was sequenced from the same sample in a study of shared clonotypes between healthy human individuals. The table came from immunoSEQ multiplex PCR; TCRdb's copy has only in-frame clones and leaves some out. The sample includes more than 550,000 clones, about 91% seen only once; the top ten take 24%. Naivety among CD8 cells was defined by CD45RO negativity and positive CCR7 selection, thereby excluding terminally differentiated effector memory CD45RA+ cells. Material: naive CD8+ T cells sorted from blood. Source of these receptors: a man aged 25-40 years in good health.

The chain is built from TRBV2 and TRBJ2-1; the match to TRBD2 covers 13 bases. The V gene's germline CDR1 is SNHLY and CDR2 FYNNEI. The trim removed 6 bases at V and 2 bases at J, leaving 19 bases unmatched. The CDR3 runs to 21 residues. CDR3 protein: CASRPDPGGLAGDRTYNEQFF. CDR3 nucleotide sequence: TGTGCCAGCAGACCCGACCCCGGTGGACTAGCGGGAGACCGGACCTACAATGAGCAGTTCTTC.

This CDR3 reads CASSWSGLAGYEQYF. CDR3 sequence (DNA): TGTGCCAGCAGCTGGAGTGGGCTAGCGGGCTACGAGCAGTACTTC. V is TRBV5-4 and J is TRBJ2-7; 8 nucleotides agree with TRBD2. The CDR3 has 15 residues. Unmatched junction bases numbered 8, after V lost 3 bases and J lost 3 bases. CDR1 is SGHNT and CDR2 is YYREEE in the germline V gene (reference sequence).

The rearrangement joins TRBV19 to TRBJ1-5, with D uncertain. V lost 3 bases and J lost 3, with 6 bases in between. The CDR3 consists of 13 residues. The germline V gene encodes CDR1 LNHDA and CDR2 SQIVND (reference sequence). This CDR3 is CASSIGANQPQHF. DNA for the CDR3: TGTGCCAGTAGTATCGGAGCCAATCAGCCCCAGCATTTT.

The rearrangement links TRBV6-1 to TRBJ1-1; 8 bases agree with TRBD1. V shed 4 bases, J shed 1 base, and the junction held 8 bases outside the gene matches. Germline CDR1 is MNHNS and CDR2 is SASEGT. This CDR3 comprises 16 residues. CDR3 DNA: TGTGCCAGCAGTGTCAACCAGGGGGCTGGGAACACTGAAGCTTTCTTT. Translating gives CASSVNQGAGNTEAFF.

The rearrangement joins TRBV10-3 to TRBJ2-5; the D call may be TRBD1 or TRBD2 (5 bases each). The CDR3 is 15 amino acids. Deletions cut 4 bases from V and 3 bases from J, with 15 bases between. CDR1 and CDR2 from the germline V gene are ENHRY and SYGVKD. This chain's CDR3 is CAISGHWDQEETQYF. The DNA for the CDR3 is TGTGCCATCAGTGGGCATTGGGACCAAGAAGAGACCCAGTACTTC.

J is TRBJ1-3 and V is TRBV6-1; D uncertain. Germline CDR1 MNHNS, CDR2 SASEGT. This CDR3 region has 15 residues. V was trimmed by 1 base and J by 0 bases, leaving 7 bases between them. The CDR3 region is CASSEGPFSGNTIYF. CDR3 sequence (DNA): TGTGCCAGCAGTGAAGGCCCGTTCTCTGGAAACACCATATATTTT.

This clone was observed once. The CDR3 loop is CASTDRESYEQYF. The CDR3 DNA is TGCGCCAGCACGGACAGGGAAAGCTACGAGCAGTACTTC. This sequence joins TRBV10-2 and TRBJ2-7; 8 bases agree with TRBD1. V lost 7 bases, J lost 3 bases, and 5 bases stayed unmatched. The germline V gene has CDR1 WSHSY and CDR2 SAAADI. The CDR3 is 13 amino acids.

Turning to this clone: The sample holds other DNA sequences that translate to the same CDR3. J is TRBJ2-7 and V is TRBV9; TRBD1 agrees at 7 bases. CDR3 length equals 14 residues. J was trimmed by 2 bases and V by 0 bases; bases with no gene match: 2. Germline V CDR1 and CDR2: SGDLS, YYNGEE. The CDR3 DNA reads TGTGCCAGCAGCGTAGGGACAGGCGCCTACGAGCAGTACTTC. It is translated as CASSVGTGAYEQYF.

The chain is built from TRBV2 and TRBJ2-5, with TRBD2 identical over 7 bases. Germline V gene data show CDR1 as SNHLY and CDR2 as FYNNEI. Trimming took 0 bases from V and 5 from J; bases not matched to a gene: 0. The CDR3 totals 13 residues. The CDR3 region has the DNA TGTGCCAGCAGTGAAGCGGGGGGGGAGACCCAGTACTTC. Translated: CASSEAGGETQYF.

The chain uses TRBV6-5 and TRBJ1-2; the D gene is possibly TRBD1 (5 bases). Germline CDR1 reads MNHEY; CDR2 reads SVGAGI. This CDR3 contains 14 residues. The ends were cut back, 3 bases at V and 3 bases at J, with 11 bases in the middle. The CDR3 reads CASSYRGYDYGYTF. CDR3 nucleotides: TGTGCCAGCAGTTATCGGGGGTACGACTATGGCTACACCTTC.

This chain joins TRBV14 and TRBJ2-7, with 11 positions matching TRBD2. The CDR3 contains 15 residues. After removal of 4 bases from V and 5 bases from J, the junction contained 7 bases not matched to a gene. The germline gives CDR1 SGHDN, CDR2 FVKESK. The CDR3 reads CASSLIAGGPNEQYF. Here the CDR3 DNA reads TGTGCCAGCAGCCTCATAGCGGGAGGGCCCAACGAGCAGTACTTC.

The chain is built from TRBV4-3 and TRBJ2-7; D is possibly TRBD2 (6 bases). The V end lost 4 bases, the J end lost 5 bases, and 12 bases lay between the germline ends. Looked up from germline, CDR1 is LGHNA and CDR2 is YSLEER. This CDR3 comprises 13 residues. CDR3 protein: CASSLGGADEQYF. The CDR3 nucleotides are TGCGCCAGCAGCCTCGGCGGGGCCGACGAGCAGTACTTC.

The J gene is TRBJ2-1, the V gene TRBV5-1, with no clear D. This CDR3 is built from 12 residues. Trimming removed 0 bases from V and 8 bases from J, with 6 bases in between. Germline-derived CDR1 and CDR2 are SGHRS and YFSETQ. CDR3 nucleotides: TGCGCCAGCAGCTTGGTCGTAGATGAGCAGTTCTTC. As protein: CASSLVVDEQFF.

The chain combines TRBV6-5 with TRBJ2-3, with D uncertain. The germline V gene has CDR1 MNHEY and CDR2 SVGAGI. Trimming cost V 5 bases and J 4 bases, with 16 bases left between them. The CDR3 is 15 amino acids. In DNA form, the CDR3 reads TGTGCCAGCAGTCCACCCCTGGCTGAGGCAGATACGCAGTATTTT. Residues: CASSPPLAEADTQYF.

This clone was detected only once. The V call is TRBV27, the J call TRBJ2-2; 9 bases align to TRBD1. CDR3 length: 16 amino acids. From germline, CDR1 is MNHEY and CDR2 SMNVEV (reference sequence). The J segment lost 3 bases and the V segment lost 3 bases, leaving 5 bases of the junction unmatched. The CDR3 is CASSFRDRAYTGELFF. The CDR3 DNA is TGTGCCAGCAGTTTCCGGGACAGGGCGTACACCGGGGAGCTGTTTTTT.

This chain links TRBV9 with TRBJ2-1; a possible D gene is TRBD2 (5 bases). V was cut by 10 bases and J by 7 bases, with 15 bases left in between. This CDR3 contains 12 residues. Germline CDR1 and CDR2: SGDLS and YYNGEE. The CDR3 nucleotides read TGTGCCTCCGAAGAACCGGGGAATGAGCAGTTCTTC. This codes for CASEEPGNEQFF. The full variable domain, rest sourced from reference TRBV9 and TRBJ2-1, is DSGVTQTPKHLITATGQRVTLRCSPRSGDLSVYWYQQSLDQGLQFLIQYYNGEERAKGNILERFSAQQFPDLHSELNLSSLELGDSALYFCASEEPGNEQFFGPGTRLTVL.

This clone was counted only a few times. Here the CDR3 DNA reads TGTGCCAGCAAGGCGCCGACCTACGAGCAGTACTTC. This encodes CASKAPTYEQYF. The V call is TRBV28, the J call TRBJ2-7; D remains unclear. CDR1 is MDHEN, CDR2 SYDVKM, per germline. The CDR3 sequence is 12 residues long. V was cut by 7 bases and J by 2 bases, with 9 bases left in between.

The CDR3 loop is CATSRDGGSYNEQFF. CDR3 in DNA: TGTGCCACCAGCAGAGATGGGGGGTCCTACAATGAGCAGTTCTTC. The chain recombines TRBV15 with TRBJ2-1, with D tentatively TRBD2 (6 bases). CDR1 is LNHNV and CDR2 is YYDKDF in the germline V gene (reference sequence). Trimming removed 0 bases at V and 1 base at J, with 7 bases between. The CDR3 spans 15 residues.

This chain uses TRBV7-9 with TRBJ2-1, with 11 bases lining up with TRBD1. The trim removed 5 bases at V and 8 bases at J, leaving 14 bases unmatched. The CDR3 has 17 residues. CDR1 and CDR2 from the germline V gene are SEHNR and FQNEAQ (reference sequence). The DNA of the CDR3 is TGTGCCAGCAGCCTAGGGAGGGGGACAGGGGGAGAGCATGAGCAGTTCTTC. Protein product: CASSLGRGTGGEHEQFF.

V gene TRBV5-6 combines with J gene TRBJ2-3; possible D gene TRBD1, 6 bases. Germline V gene sequence: CDR1 SGHDT, CDR2 YYEEEE. The germline V and J ends were trimmed by 4 bases and 2 bases, with 20 bases remaining between them. This CDR3 is built from 17 residues. The CDR3 loop reads CASSHYADRTYTDTQYF. CDR3 DNA: TGTGCCAGCAGCCATTACGCGGACAGAACCTACACAGATACGCAGTATTTT.

The V call is TRBV7-9, the J call TRBJ2-7; TRBD2 might be the D (5 bases). Germline V gives CDR1 SEHNR, CDR2 FQNEAQ (reference sequence). Deletions cut 1 base from V and 2 bases from J, with 12 bases between. The CDR3 length is 15 residues. The CDR3 sequence is CASSLVADYPYEQYF. CDR3 DNA sequence: TGTGCCAGCAGCTTAGTGGCAGACTACCCCTACGAGCAGTACTTC. The variable domain in full, completed from reference TRBV7-9 and TRBJ2-7, reads DTGVSQNPRHKITKRGQNVTFRCDPISEHNRLYWYRQTLGQGPEFLTYFQNEAQLEKSRLLSDRFSAERPKGSFSTLEIQRTEQGDSAMYLCASSLVADYPYEQYFGPGTRLTVT.

The chain has TRBV29-1 and TRBJ2-7; 9 nucleotides match TRBD1. The V and J ends lost 5 bases and 3 bases, in that order; junction bases with no gene match: 8. The germline V gene has CDR1 SQVTM and CDR2 ANQGSEA. This CDR3 comprises 14 residues. This CDR3 reads CSVTKDRGLYEQYF. CDR3 coding DNA: TGCAGCGTTACCAAGGACAGGGGTCTCTACGAGCAGTACTTC.

Concerning this clone: Additional DNA sequences in this sample encode the identical CDR3. V usage is TRBV7-9 and J usage is TRBJ2-7; D not certain. Trimming removed 6 bases from V and 0 bases from J, with 6 bases in between. The germline V gene has CDR1 SEHNR and CDR2 FQNEAQ (reference sequence). The CDR3 is 12 residues long. The CDR3 here is CASSSTSYEQYF. The CDR3 DNA follows: TGTGCCAGCAGTTCGACCTCCTACGAGCAGTACTTC.

This clone was seen only a few times. This same CDR3 is encoded by further DNA sequences in the sample. V usage is TRBV27 and J usage is TRBJ2-1, with unresolved D. The CDR3 consists of 13 residues. The V gene lost 3 bases and the J gene lost 0 bases, with 3 bases spanning the gap. The germline V gene encodes CDR1 MNHEY and CDR2 SMNVEV (reference sequence). This CDR3 reads CASSFSSYNEQFF. The DNA of the CDR3 is TGTGCCAGCAGTTTCTCCTCCTACAATGAGCAGTTCTTC.

In its sample, this clone was seen once. The chain uses TRBV6-1 and TRBJ2-7; 8 nucleotides align to TRBD1. CDR1 is MNHNS and CDR2 is SASEGT in the germline V gene. Trimming cost V 3 bases and J 6 bases; bases outside gene matches: 10. The CDR3 runs 15 residues. CDR3 region: CASSDPGTGYCEQYF. The DNA of the CDR3 is TGTGCCAGCAGTGACCCCGGGACAGGATACTGCGAGCAGTACTTC.

V and J are TRBV11-3 and TRBJ2-1; D call uncertain. Germline-derived CDR1 and CDR2 are SGHNT and YENEEA. The ends were cut back, 1 base at V and 10 bases at J, with 2 bases in the middle. The CDR3 is 10 amino acids. Here the CDR3 reads CASSLVEQFF. Written as DNA, the CDR3 is TGTGCCAGCAGCTTAGTCGAGCAGTTCTTC.

V is TRBV7-2 and J is TRBJ2-7; 12 bases match TRBD2. The germline CDR1 and CDR2 sequences are SGHTA and FQGNSA. The J segment lost 5 bases and the V segment lost 5 bases, leaving 7 bases of the junction unmatched. CDR3 length: 15 amino acids. The CDR3 DNA sequence: TGTGCCAGCAGCGCCCTAGCGGGAGGGCCCCACGAGCAGTACTTC. Amino acids: CASSALAGGPHEQYF.

The gene calls are TRBV6-4 and TRBJ2-7; 8 bases match TRBD2. Unmatched junction bases numbered 5, after V lost 2 bases and J lost 2 bases. This CDR3 is built from 15 residues. Per germline, CDR1 MRHNA and CDR2 SNTAGT. The CDR3 region is CASSDAGLGPYEQYF. The CDR3 DNA sequence: TGTGCCAGCAGTGACGCGGGACTAGGCCCCTACGAGCAGTACTTC.

Only one count was recorded for this clone. The chain has TRBV5-1 and TRBJ2-3; 11 nucleotides agree with TRBD2. Germline V CDR1 and CDR2: SGHRS, YFSETQ. The CDR3 loop spans 20 amino acids. Trimming at V came to 3 bases and at J to 4 bases, leaving 19 bases not matched to a gene. The CDR3 loop is CASSSTSLGTSGRGPDTQYF. The CDR3 DNA sequence: TGCGCCAGCAGCTCGACCTCCCTCGGGACTAGCGGCCGAGGCCCAGATACGCAGTATTTT.

The V gene is TRBV27, the J gene TRBJ2-3; perhaps TRBD2 as D (5 bases). Germline V lookup: CDR1 MNHEY, CDR2 SMNVEV (reference sequence). V shed 5 bases and J shed 0 bases, with 18 bases lying between them. The CDR3 is 17 residues long. The CDR3 here is CASSTLSGGGSTDTQYF. Written as DNA, the CDR3 is TGTGCCAGCAGTACACTCTCCGGCGGAGGTAGCACAGATACGCAGTATTTT.

The chain has TRBV9 and TRBJ2-7, with D possibly being TRBD1 (8 bases). Trimming cost V 0 bases and J 6 bases, with 16 bases left between them. This CDR3 has 15 residues. CDR1 is SGDLS, CDR2 YYNGEE, per germline. The chain's CDR3 is CASSVASGQGREQYF. The CDR3, as DNA: TGTGCCAGCAGCGTAGCTAGCGGACAGGGCCGCGAGCAGTACTTC.

In its sample, this clone was seen once. V gene TRBV7-9 combines with J gene TRBJ2-7, with 11 bases fitting TRBD2. The V and J ends lost 4 bases and 2 bases, in that order; junction bases with no gene match: 7. Germline loops: CDR1 SEHNR, CDR2 FQNEAQ (reference sequence). CDR3 length equals 16 residues. The chain's CDR3 is CASSSGTSGIAYEQYF. The CDR3 nucleotides are TGTGCCAGCAGCTCCGGGACTAGCGGAATTGCCTACGAGCAGTACTTC.